The 26 T cell receptor beta chains reported below all come from one sample, sequenced in a study of regulatory T cells in long-lasting Graves disease. Time point indicated: persistent/refractory GD, antithyroid drugs over 5 years with positive TRAb. PBMCs provided the RNA from which the TCR library was made. TCR beta libraries were built with iRepertoire HTBI primers and Arm-PCR of CDR3 regions. TCRdb reprocessed the multiplex PCR reads with MiXCR, giving one entry per CDR3 protein. The data show about 460,000 distinct CDR3 sequences, 20% to 25% seen once. The sample consisted of peripheral blood mononuclear cells (PBMCs), taken when the disease was refractory, from a patient treated with antithyroid drugs. Receptor source: a female donor with Graves disease.

There are many counts of this clonotype. The chain combines TRBV6-2 or TRBV6-3 with TRBJ1-2; D possibly corresponds to TRBD1 (5 bases). Germline V gene lookup returns CDR1 MNHEY and CDR2 SVGEGT. The CDR3 sequence is 10 residues long. V lost 6 bases, J lost 8 bases, and 7 bases lay in between. The CDR3 region is CASRGVGYTF. The CDR3 nucleotides read TGTGCCAGCAGAGGGGTCGGCTACACCTTC.

This clonotype was seen repeatedly, ten times or more. V is TRBV2 and J is TRBJ2-6, with D possibly being TRBD1 (5 bases). This CDR3 comprises 15 residues. V lost 9 bases to trimming and J lost 2 bases, with 14 bases between them. The germline gives CDR1 SNHLY, CDR2 FYNNEI. CDR3 in DNA: TGTGCCAGGTTGACAGCTGATGCTGGGGCCAACGTCCTGACTTTC. Its translation is CARLTADAGANVLTF.

Only a few counts were recorded for this clonotype. The chain combines TRBV12-3 or TRBV12-4 with TRBJ1-2; no firm D call. The CDR3 length is 12 residues. V lost 3 bases to trimming and J lost 7 bases, with 9 bases between them. The CDR3 loop is CASSFLVGGYTF. In nucleotides, the CDR3 is TGTGCCAGCAGTTTTCTGGTGGGTGGCTACACCTTC.

Concerning this clonotype: A junction end diverges from the germline sequence, so it may reflect a read error. The V gene is TRBV13, the J gene TRBJ1-3; 8 nucleotides agree with TRBD1. CDR3 length: 15 amino acids. The V gene's germline CDR1 is PRHDT and CDR2 FYEKMQ (reference sequence). CDR3 protein: CVSSLGQGQGNTIYF. CDR3 bases: TGTGTCAGCAGCTTAGGACAGGGACAAGGAAACACCATATATTTT.

V is TRBV28 and J is TRBJ2-3; no firm D call. From germline, CDR1 is MDHEN and CDR2 SYDVKM. This CDR3 spans 18 amino acids. Trimming left V 4 bases short and J 0 bases short, with 20 bases between. CDR3 nucleotide sequence: TGTGCCAGCAGTTCCACCTCCCCGCAGGCTCCGAGCACAGATACGCAGTATTTT. This encodes CASSSTSPQAPSTDTQYF.

Regarding this clonotype: This may be a read error, as it is one base from a much larger clone. This chain links TRBV5-1 with TRBJ2-7; a possible D gene is TRBD1 (6 bases). Trimming removed 4 bases at V and 6 bases at J, with 14 bases between. Germline V gene lookup returns CDR1 SGHRS and CDR2 YFSETQ. The CDR3 has 13 amino acids. CDR3 in amino acids: CASSPDSYCEQYF. CDR3 DNA: TGCGCCAGCAGCCCGGACAGCTACTGCGAGCAGTACTTC.

The J gene is TRBJ1-5, the V gene TRBV6-9; 7 nucleotides agree with TRBD1. Germline V gene lookup returns CDR1 MNHGY and CDR2 SVAAGI. V gave up 3 bases and J gave up 6 bases; unmatched junction bases: 8. The CDR3 has 15 residues. DNA of the CDR3: TGTGCCAGCAGTTACTTTATACAGGGGAGTCAGCCCCAGCATTTT. It yields the protein CASSYFIQGSQPQHF.

Comment on this clonotype: This clone may be a read error of a much larger clone one base away. V usage is TRBV20-1 and J usage is TRBJ2-7; D is unclear. The ends were cut back, 1 base at V and 2 bases at J, with 12 bases in the middle. This CDR3 has 14 amino acids. From germline, CDR1 is DFQATT and CDR2 SNEGSKA (reference sequence). The DNA for the CDR3 is TGCAGTGCTAGAGTGGCCCGAAGCCCCTACGAGCAGTACTTC. This codes for CSARVARSPYEQYF.

In regard to this clonotype: A much larger clonotype is one base distant, so this may be a read error. V and J are TRBV7-2 and TRBJ2-5; D perhaps matches TRBD2 (6 bases). This CDR3 has 15 amino acids. The V end lost 1 base, the J end lost 6 bases, and 15 bases lay between the germline ends. Germline values: CDR1 SGHTA, CDR2 FQGNSA. The CDR3 bases are TGTGCCAGCAGCTTAGAGACGGGAGTCGTGAAGACCCAGTACTTC. This codes for CASSLETGVVKTQYF.

As to this clonotype: This clone may be a read error of a much larger clone one base away. This CDR3 fails to terminate in the conserved phenylalanine or tryptophan, so it likely reflects a read error. CDR3 residues: CAWRYGNTEAFL. Written as DNA, the CDR3 is TGTGCCTGGAGGTACGGGAACACTGAAGCTTTCCTT. The genes are TRBV30 and TRBJ1-1; D not resolved. Trimming cost V 3 bases and J 1 base, with 6 bases left between them. This CDR3 has 12 amino acids. Per germline, CDR1 GTSNPN and CDR2 SVGIG (reference sequence).

This clonotype has just a few counts. The chain recombines TRBV19 with TRBJ1-4; tentatively, D is TRBD1 (6 bases). The CDR3 runs 17 residues. The germline V and J ends were trimmed by 10 bases and 1 base, with 22 bases remaining between them. Per the germline V gene, CDR1 is LNHDA and CDR2 is SQIVND (reference sequence). The CDR3 DNA reads TGTGCCATCGCCAGGGGCATTATGCGTGGAACTAATGAAAAACTGTTTTTT. Its protein is CAIARGIMRGTNEKLFF.

This clonotype was observed at least ten times. The chain recombines TRBV6-2 or TRBV6-3 with TRBJ1-5; the match to TRBD1 covers 8 bases. The CDR3 is 15 amino acids. The ends lost 4 bases at V and 8 bases at J; junction bases unmatched: 10. Germline CDR1 MNHEY, CDR2 SVGEGT. The CDR3: CASSLPGQGGKPQHF. In DNA form, the CDR3 reads TGTGCCAGCAGTTTGCCCGGACAGGGCGGAAAGCCCCAGCATTTT.

The chain has TRBV6-1 and TRBJ1-5; TRBD1 agrees at 9 bases. Germline V gene sequence: CDR1 MNHNS, CDR2 SASEGT. Unmatched junction bases numbered 14, after V lost 7 bases and J lost 4 bases. The CDR3 loop spans 17 amino acids. The CDR3 protein is CASNPGQGWGENQPQHF. The DNA for the CDR3 is TGTGCCAGCAACCCGGGACAGGGCTGGGGTGAAAATCAGCCCCAGCATTTT.

The chain combines TRBV7-9 with TRBJ2-5; 11 bases match TRBD2. Germline lookup yields CDR1 SEHNR and CDR2 FQNEAQ (reference sequence). The CDR3 has 15 residues. The V and J ends lost 4 bases and 5 bases, in that order; junction bases with no gene match: 6. CDR3: CASSSLAGGTETQYF. In DNA form, the CDR3 reads TGTGCCAGCAGCTCGCTAGCGGGGGGTACGGAGACCCAGTACTTC.

This clonotype was recorded at least ten times. The CDR3 sequence: CASTSTDYEQYF. DNA of the CDR3: TGTGCCAGCACCTCGACAGACTACGAGCAGTACTTC. V gene TRBV6-1 combines with J gene TRBJ2-7, with a tentative D call TRBD1 (5 bases). CDR3 size: 12 residues. Trimming took off 7 bases at V and 3 bases at J, with 10 bases between the two ends. From germline, CDR1 is MNHNS and CDR2 SASEGT.

The chain is built from TRBV5-6 and TRBJ1-6; D not certain. The V gene lost 4 bases and the J gene lost 0 bases, with 14 bases spanning the gap. This CDR3 comprises 17 residues. Germline CDR1 is SGHDT and CDR2 is YYEEEE. CDR3 DNA: TGTGCCAGCAGCCTCTTGCGATTGAGCTCCTATAATTCACCCCTCCACTTT. Amino acid sequence: CASSLLRLSSYNSPLHF. Full variable domain (missing parts from reference TRBV5-6 and TRBJ1-6): DAGVTQSPTHLIKTRGQQVTLRCSPKSGHDTVSWYQQALGQGPQFIFQYYEEEERQRGNFPDRFSGHQFPNYSSELNVNALLLGDSALYLCASSLLRLSSYNSPLHFGNGTRLTVT.

The chain is built from TRBV7-9 and TRBJ1-4; no reliable D call. Trimming cost V 6 bases and J 0 bases, with 14 bases left between them. This CDR3 has 16 amino acids. CDR1 is SEHNR and CDR2 is FQNEAQ in the germline V gene (reference sequence). CDR3 sequence (DNA): TGTGCCAGCAGACGAACCCGACTCGCAACTAATGAAAAACTGTTTTTT. Translated, it gives CASRRTRLATNEKLFF.

This clonotype was observed many times. This chain joins TRBV12-3 or TRBV12-4 and TRBJ1-6; weak D call: TRBD1 (5 bases). There are 16 residues in the CDR3. With 6 bases removed from V and 0 bases from J, the gap between germline ends came to 12 bases. The CDR3 coding sequence is TGTGCCAGCAGCCGGGACCCCAGCTCCTATAATTCACCCCTCCACTTT. Translation: CASSRDPSSYNSPLHF.

This clonotype occurred a few times. V is TRBV2 and J is TRBJ2-2; 9 nucleotides agree with TRBD1. The length of the CDR3 is 13 residues. J was trimmed by 10 bases and V by 8 bases; bases with no gene match: 8. Germline values: CDR1 SNHLY, CDR2 FYNNEI. The CDR3 spells CASLQGANAELFF. CDR3 nucleotides: TGTGCCAGCTTACAGGGGGCTAACGCGGAGCTGTTTTTT.

This clonotype was detected many times. The rearrangement links TRBV11-3 to TRBJ1-1; D remains ambiguous. The CDR3 contains 14 residues. CDR1 is SGHNT and CDR2 is YENEEA in the germline V gene. Trimming took off 1 base at V and 1 base at J, with 7 bases between the two ends. The CDR3 spells CASSLVGWNTEAFF. DNA of the CDR3: TGTGCCAGCAGCTTAGTCGGCTGGAACACTGAAGCTTTCTTT.

This clonotype was picked up a small number of times. The V and J genes are TRBV30 and TRBJ2-5; no firm D call. In germline, CDR1 is GTSNPN, CDR2 SVGIG (reference sequence). Trimming removed 4 bases at V and 4 bases at J, with 19 bases between. The CDR3 is 15 residues long. CDR3 DNA: TGTGCCTGGAAAGAAACCGGCAGTAGGGCAGAGACCCAGTACTTC. This codes for CAWKETGSRAETQYF.

This clonotype was recorded at least ten times. This chain connects TRBV7-2 to TRBJ2-5; 12 nucleotides align to TRBD2. Germline assignment: CDR1 SGHTA and CDR2 FQGNSA. The CDR3 length is 18 residues. Trimming cost V 3 bases and J 2 bases; bases outside gene matches: 10. This chain's CDR3 is CASSLAPRTSGVQETQYF. The CDR3 DNA sequence: TGTGCCAGCAGCTTGGCCCCCCGGACTAGCGGGGTACAAGAGACCCAGTACTTC.

This clonotype was seen many times. V and J are TRBV2 and TRBJ2-2; D is possibly TRBD1 (7 bases). CDR1 SNHLY and CDR2 FYNNEI come from the germline V gene. The CDR3 extends over 15 amino acids. V lost 4 bases, J lost 3 bases, and 12 bases lay in between. CDR3 sequence (DNA): TGTGCCAGCAGTGGGGGGGACAGCTACACCGGGGAGCTGTTTTTT. Amino acid sequence: CASSGGDSYTGELFF. Combining the CDR3 with reference TRBV2 and TRBJ2-2 gives the whole variable domain EPEVTQTPSHQVTQMGQEVILRCVPISNHLYFYWYRQILGQKVEFLVSFYNNEISEKSEIFDDQFSVERPDGSNFTLKIRSTKLEDSAMYFCASSGGDSYTGELFFGEGSRLTVL.

In regard to this clonotype: At one end, the junction sequence differs from germline, possibly due to a read error. The chain combines TRBV27 with TRBJ1-1; perhaps TRBD1 as D (5 bases). From germline, CDR1 is MNHEY and CDR2 SMNVEV (reference sequence). This CDR3 is built from 14 residues. The CDR3 reads CTSSLKGINTEAFF. Here the CDR3 DNA reads TGTACCAGCAGTTTAAAGGGGATTAACACTGAAGCTTTCTTT.

This clonotype was counted between two and nine times. The V gene is TRBV20-1, the J gene TRBJ2-7; D unresolved. Germline CDR1 DFQATT, CDR2 SNEGSKA (reference sequence). V was cut by 0 bases and J by 5 bases, with 11 bases left in between. There are 13 residues in the CDR3. The CDR3 DNA sequence: TGCAGTGCTAGAGATCGATTAGCCCACGAGCAGTACTTC. Its translation is CSARDRLAHEQYF.

This chain links TRBV6-1 with TRBJ2-7; TRBD2 aligns across 12 bases. CDR3 length equals 13 residues. V trimming: 11 bases; J trimming: 5 bases; junction bases outside the gene matches: 7. The germline gives CDR1 MNHNS, CDR2 SASEGT. The CDR3 reads CAGGLAGPHEQYF. CDR3 DNA sequence: TGTGCCGGAGGACTAGCGGGGCCCCACGAGCAGTACTTC.